This T cell receptor (beta chain) was retrieved from a study of T cell changes during pregnancy in multiple sclerosis. The table came from immunoSEQ multiplex PCR; TCRdb's copy has only in-frame clones and leaves some out. The sample lists roughly 30,000 clones, approximately 89% occurring once. The sample in question was CD8+ T cells from peripheral blood mononuclear cells, obtained in the first trimester of pregnancy. This receptor was taken from a female donor with multiple sclerosis, enrolled in a pregnancy study.

This chain's CDR3 is CASSLRPQGNEQFF. As DNA, the CDR3 is TGTGCCAGCAGCTTACGTCCTCAGGGCAATGAGCAGTTCTTC. V and J are TRBV7-2 and TRBJ2-1; a weak D match, TRBD1 (5 bases). Germline V gene data show CDR1 as SGHTA and CDR2 as FQGNSA. The CDR3 contains 14 residues. The V and J ends lost 2 bases and 6 bases respectively, with 11 bases between them.